Listed below are T cell receptor beta chains from one sample, sequenced in a study of blood T cell repertoires in COVID-19. Clones were read by immunoSEQ multiplex PCR, and TCRdb kept only the in-frame ones, dropping some. The data contain about 180,000 clones, 60% to 80% of them singletons. The source material was peripheral blood. The receptor source for this set is a woman in her 70s with acute or convalescent COVID-19. CDR3s include the opening cysteine and the closing phenylalanine or tryptophan. D genes are given only for firm matches. Rows give clone size only sometimes, using once, few, many, or a class for an expanded clone.

cdr3_aa: CASSVGGSLYNEQFF
cdr3_nt: TGTGCCAGCAGCGTAGGTGGGAGTCTTTACAATGAGCAGTTCTTC
j_call: TRBJ2-1
clone_size: -
v_call: TRBV9
d_call: -

cdr3_aa: CASSLTHGQGYEQYF
cdr3_nt: TGTGCCAGCAGCTTAACCCATGGACAGGGCTACGAGCAGTACTTC
j_call: TRBJ2-7
clone_size: -
v_call: TRBV7-3
d_call: TRBD1

cdr3_aa: CASSHPQGESGNTIYF
cdr3_nt: TGCGCCAGCAGCCATCCGCAGGGGGAATCTGGAAACACCATATATTTT
j_call: TRBJ1-3
clone_size: -
v_call: TRBV5-1
d_call: TRBD1

cdr3_aa: CSVESGQGAWEQYF
cdr3_nt: TGCAGCGTTGAATCAGGACAGGGGGCTTGGGAGCAGTACTTC
j_call: TRBJ2-7
clone_size: few
v_call: TRBV29-1
d_call: TRBD1

cdr3_aa: CASGAGGGNTIYF
cdr3_nt: TGTGCCAGCGGGGCAGGGGGTGGAAACACCATATATTTT
j_call: TRBJ1-3
clone_size: -
v_call: TRBV6-5
d_call: TRBD1

cdr3_aa: CAISKDRGGTGELFF
cdr3_nt: TGTGCCATCAGCAAAGACAGGGGAGGGACCGGGGAGCTGTTTTTT
j_call: TRBJ2-2
clone_size: -
v_call: TRBV10-3
d_call: -

cdr3_aa: CASSTSTSGSSSKYF
cdr3_nt: TGTGCCAGTAGTACGTCAACTAGCGGGAGTTCTTCGAAGTACTTC
j_call: TRBJ2-7
clone_size: once
v_call: TRBV19
d_call: TRBD2

cdr3_aa: CASSSLTGGLSAGANVLTF
cdr3_nt: TGTGCCAGCAGCTCTCTGACAGGGGGCTTGTCGGCTGGGGCCAACGTCCTGACTTTC
j_call: TRBJ2-6
clone_size: once
v_call: TRBV7-8
d_call: TRBD1

cdr3_aa: CASSLAGTPGGGELFF
cdr3_nt: TGTGCCAGCAGCTTAGCCGGGACACCGGGCGGCGGGGAGCTGTTTTTT
j_call: TRBJ2-2
clone_size: once
v_call: TRBV7-6
d_call: -

cdr3_aa: CSASRIQMQTEAYLYGYTF
cdr3_nt: TGCAGTGCTAGTCGGATACAGATGCAGACGGAGGCGTACCTCTATGGCTACACCTTC
j_call: TRBJ1-2
clone_size: -
v_call: TRBV20-1
d_call: -

cdr3_aa: CASSEVPGSSPLHF
cdr3_nt: TGTGCCAGCAGTGAAGTCCCGGGGAGCTCACCCCTCCACTTT
j_call: TRBJ1-6
clone_size: -
v_call: TRBV6-1
d_call: -

cdr3_aa: CASRGTGRNEQFF
cdr3_nt: TGTGCCAGCAGAGGGACAGGGCGCAATGAGCAGTTCTTC
j_call: TRBJ2-1
clone_size: -
v_call: TRBV7-2
d_call: TRBD1

cdr3_aa: CASSREVRGPLGEQFF
cdr3_nt: TGTGCCAGCAGCCGAGAAGTCAGGGGTCCCCTCGGTGAGCAGTTCTTC
j_call: TRBJ2-1
clone_size: -
v_call: TRBV3-1/TRBV3-2
d_call: -

cdr3_aa: CASSSIGREQFF
cdr3_nt: TGTGCCAGCAGTTCCATCGGTCGAGAGCAGTTCTTC
j_call: TRBJ2-1
clone_size: few
v_call: TRBV12-3/TRBV12-4
d_call: -

cdr3_aa: CASSDRTGMNEQFF
cdr3_nt: TGCGCCAGCAGTGACCGGACAGGGATGAATGAGCAGTTCTTC
j_call: TRBJ2-1
clone_size: -
v_call: TRBV10-1
d_call: TRBD1

cdr3_aa: CASASRPGELFF
cdr3_nt: TGTGCCAGCGCATCGCGGCCCGGGGAGCTGTTTTTT
j_call: TRBJ2-2
clone_size: few
v_call: TRBV12-3/TRBV12-4
d_call: -

cdr3_aa: CASSTTFKGEQYF
cdr3_nt: TGCGCCAGCAGCACGACTTTTAAAGGCGAGCAGTACTTC
j_call: TRBJ2-7
clone_size: -
v_call: TRBV5-1
d_call: -

cdr3_aa: CASSQINNQPQHF
cdr3_nt: TGTGCCAGCAGTCAAATCAACAATCAGCCCCAGCATTTT
j_call: TRBJ1-5
clone_size: -
v_call: TRBV27
d_call: -

cdr3_aa: CASSFREGYYNEQFF
cdr3_nt: TGTGCCAGCAGTTTCCGGGAGGGATATTACAATGAGCAGTTCTTC
j_call: TRBJ2-1
clone_size: -
v_call: TRBV7-9
d_call: TRBD2

cdr3_aa: CASRAGGSSYNEQFF
cdr3_nt: TGTGCCAGCAGAGCTGGCGGGAGCTCCTACAATGAGCAGTTCTTC
j_call: TRBJ2-1
clone_size: -
v_call: TRBV13
d_call: TRBD2

cdr3_aa: CAVVGGAGEWHEQYF
cdr3_nt: TGTGCCGTAGTCGGAGGAGCGGGAGAGTGGCACGAGCAGTACTTC
j_call: TRBJ2-7
clone_size: few
v_call: TRBV5-3
d_call: TRBD2

cdr3_aa: CASAGPGQGAETQYF
cdr3_nt: TGTGCCAGTGCGGGCCCCGGACAGGGGGCCGAGACCCAGTACTTC
j_call: TRBJ2-5
clone_size: -
v_call: TRBV19
d_call: TRBD1

cdr3_aa: CASSEANGMSTDTQYF
cdr3_nt: TGTGCCAGCAGTGAAGCAAACGGGATGAGCACAGATACGCAGTATTTT
j_call: TRBJ2-3
clone_size: -
v_call: TRBV6-1
d_call: -

cdr3_aa: CASSLSAATGGYTF
cdr3_nt: TGCGCCAGCAGCTTGTCCGCGGCGACAGGAGGCTACACCTTC
j_call: TRBJ1-2
clone_size: -
v_call: TRBV5-1
d_call: -

cdr3_aa: CASPPSREGRGTDTQYF
cdr3_nt: TGTGCCAGCCCCCCCTCTCGGGAGGGACGGGGCACAGATACGCAGTATTTT
j_call: TRBJ2-3
clone_size: -
v_call: TRBV28
d_call: TRBD2

cdr3_aa: CASSQYVNTEAFF
cdr3_nt: TGTGCCAGCAGCCAGTACGTGAACACTGAAGCTTTCTTT
j_call: TRBJ1-1
clone_size: -
v_call: TRBV2
d_call: -

cdr3_aa: CASSLDEGSTGELFF
cdr3_nt: TGCGCCAGCAGCTTGGACGAGGGTTCCACCGGGGAGCTGTTTTTT
j_call: TRBJ2-2
clone_size: -
v_call: TRBV5-1
d_call: -

cdr3_aa: CASRDGGVHSPLHF
cdr3_nt: TGTGCCAGCAGGGATGGGGGGGTGCATTCACCCCTCCACTTT
j_call: TRBJ1-6
clone_size: -
v_call: TRBV28
d_call: -

cdr3_aa: CASSLFGGLAGLENEQFF
cdr3_nt: TGTGCCAGCAGCTTGTTCGGAGGACTAGCGGGATTGGAGAATGAGCAGTTCTTC
j_call: TRBJ2-1
clone_size: -
v_call: TRBV5-6
d_call: TRBD2

cdr3_aa: CASSEQQGARYEQYF
cdr3_nt: TGTGCCAGCAGTGAGCAACAGGGGGCAAGGTACGAGCAGTACTTC
j_call: TRBJ2-7
clone_size: -
v_call: TRBV2
d_call: TRBD1

cdr3_aa: CASSLGGWRGQETQYF
cdr3_nt: TGCGCCAGCAGCTTGGGAGGTTGGCGGGGGCAAGAGACCCAGTACTTC
j_call: TRBJ2-5
clone_size: -
v_call: TRBV5-1
d_call: TRBD2

cdr3_aa: CASSETGQGASSGNTIYF
cdr3_nt: TGTGCCAGCAGTGAAACAGGACAGGGGGCCAGCTCTGGAAACACCATATATTTT
j_call: TRBJ1-3
clone_size: -
v_call: TRBV6-1
d_call: TRBD1

cdr3_aa: CASSIGGAGVNYNEQFF
cdr3_nt: TGTGCCAGTAGTATAGGAGGGGCAGGGGTTAATTACAATGAGCAGTTCTTC
j_call: TRBJ2-1
clone_size: -
v_call: TRBV19
d_call: -

cdr3_aa: CASSAQLAGAYEQYF
cdr3_nt: TGTGCCAGCAGCGCCCAACTAGCGGGTGCCTACGAGCAGTACTTC
j_call: TRBJ2-7
clone_size: -
v_call: TRBV7-2
d_call: TRBD2

cdr3_aa: CASSLGRSNYGYTF
cdr3_nt: TGTGCCAGCAGCTTGGGCAGGTCAAACTATGGCTACACCTTC
j_call: TRBJ1-2
clone_size: -
v_call: TRBV11-1
d_call: -

cdr3_aa: CASSFLGVGEQYF
cdr3_nt: TGTGCCAGCAGTTTTTTGGGAGTGGGAGAGCAGTACTTC
j_call: TRBJ2-7
clone_size: -
v_call: TRBV27
d_call: -

cdr3_aa: CASSQDVTGSPDTQYF
cdr3_nt: TGTGCCAGCAGCCAAGATGTCACAGGGTCACCAGATACGCAGTATTTT
j_call: TRBJ2-3
clone_size: -
v_call: TRBV3-1/TRBV3-2
d_call: -

cdr3_aa: CASSLRWGGGIPYEQYF
cdr3_nt: TGTGCCAGCAGCTTAAGGTGGGGGGGAGGAATCCCCTACGAGCAGTACTTC
j_call: TRBJ2-7
clone_size: -
v_call: TRBV7-2
d_call: TRBD2

cdr3_aa: CAIIEGARRNEQFF
cdr3_nt: TGTGCCATAATAGAGGGGGCCCGAAGGAATGAGCAGTTCTTC
j_call: TRBJ2-1
clone_size: once
v_call: TRBV21-1
d_call: -

cdr3_aa: CASSSLLRIRVYGYTF
cdr3_nt: TGTGCCAGCAGTTCACTGTTGAGGATTCGCGTCTATGGCTACACCTTC
j_call: TRBJ1-2
clone_size: -
v_call: TRBV6-6
d_call: -

cdr3_aa: CSVQGTAMYGYTF
cdr3_nt: TGCAGCGTTCAAGGGACAGCAATGTATGGCTACACCTTC
j_call: TRBJ1-2
clone_size: -
v_call: TRBV29-1
d_call: TRBD1

cdr3_aa: CASSQGTRKETQYF
cdr3_nt: TGTGCCAGCAGCCAAGGGACTAGGAAAGAGACCCAGTACTTC
j_call: TRBJ2-5
clone_size: few
v_call: TRBV4-2
d_call: TRBD2

cdr3_aa: CATQVSRVGGYTF
cdr3_nt: TGTGCCACCCAAGTGAGCCGTGTCGGGGGCTACACCTTC
j_call: TRBJ1-2
clone_size: many
v_call: TRBV24-1
d_call: -

cdr3_aa: CASSAVVAGLHEQYF
cdr3_nt: TGTGCCAGCAGCGCCGTGGTAGCGGGACTGCACGAGCAGTACTTC
j_call: TRBJ2-7
clone_size: -
v_call: TRBV9
d_call: TRBD2

cdr3_aa: CASRRAFDGSPQHF
cdr3_nt: TGTGCCAGCCGGAGGGCGTTCGACGGCTCGCCCCAGCATTTT
j_call: TRBJ1-5
clone_size: -
v_call: TRBV6-5
d_call: -

cdr3_aa: CASSIQRENNEQFF
cdr3_nt: TGTGCCAGCAGTATCCAGCGGGAGAACAATGAGCAGTTCTTC
j_call: TRBJ2-1
clone_size: -
v_call: TRBV6-5
d_call: TRBD2

cdr3_aa: CASSPLSGSGTDTQYF
cdr3_nt: TGTGCCAGCTCACCACTCAGCGGGAGTGGCACAGATACGCAGTATTTT
j_call: TRBJ2-3
clone_size: -
v_call: TRBV18
d_call: TRBD2

cdr3_aa: CSVARTGTSTDTQYF
cdr3_nt: TGCAGCGTGGCGAGGACAGGGACTAGCACAGATACGCAGTATTTT
j_call: TRBJ2-3
clone_size: -
v_call: TRBV29-1
d_call: TRBD1

cdr3_aa: CSGSGGYNEQFF
cdr3_nt: TGCAGCGGCAGTGGGGGGTACAATGAGCAGTTCTTC
j_call: TRBJ2-1
clone_size: -
v_call: TRBV29-1
d_call: -

cdr3_aa: CASSKLAELLYEQYF
cdr3_nt: TGTGCCAGCAGCAAACTAGCGGAACTACTCTACGAGCAGTACTTC
j_call: TRBJ2-7
clone_size: -
v_call: TRBV5-5
d_call: TRBD2

cdr3_aa: CASSETGYQPQHF
cdr3_nt: TGTGCCAGCAGTGAAACAGGTTATCAGCCCCAGCATTTT
j_call: TRBJ1-5
clone_size: -
v_call: TRBV2
d_call: -

cdr3_aa: CASSDWTSGRSYEQYF
cdr3_nt: TGCGCCAGCAGTGATTGGACTAGCGGGAGGTCCTACGAGCAGTACTTC
j_call: TRBJ2-7
clone_size: -
v_call: TRBV10-2
d_call: TRBD2

cdr3_aa: CASSLALSRQGPNTGELFF
cdr3_nt: TGTGCCAGCAGCTTAGCCTTATCCAGACAGGGGCCGAACACCGGGGAGCTGTTTTTT
j_call: TRBJ2-2
clone_size: once
v_call: TRBV11-3
d_call: TRBD1

cdr3_aa: CASSIDSGQGEAFF
cdr3_nt: TGTGCCAGTAGTATAGATTCCGGACAGGGTGAAGCTTTCTTT
j_call: TRBJ1-1
clone_size: few
v_call: TRBV19
d_call: TRBD1